A selection of T cell receptor beta chains follows, all from one sample in a study of cytomegalovirus exposure and HLA in healthy donors. TCRdb's table, derived via immunoSEQ multiplex PCR, lists solely in-frame clones and lacks some. In the table there are approximately 210,000 clones, about 81% of which are singletons. The sample consisted of PBMCs. These receptors all come from a man aged 40-50 years in good health and CMV-seropositive. Both conserved end residues are part of each CDR3. The order of the fields is J gene, clone size, V gene, D gene, CDR3 protein, CDR3 DNA. The D gene is left open where the match is weak. Some rows have no size entry. The others give once, few or many, or a class for an expanded clone.

TRBJ2-7,NA,TRBV2,NA,CASSERGLGSYEQYF,TGTGCCAGCAGTGAACGAGGGTTGGGCTCCTACGAGCAGTACTTC
TRBJ1-2,NA,TRBV2,TRBD1,CASTQTGIIGYGYTF,TGTGCCAGCACCCAGACAGGGATAATCGGGTATGGCTACACCTTC
TRBJ1-1,NA,TRBV27,TRBD1,CASSLQGGSEAFF,TGTGCCAGCAGTTTACAGGGGGGATCTGAAGCTTTCTTT
TRBJ1-1,NA,TRBV27,NA,CASSFGTPNTEAFF,TGTGCCAGCAGTTTCGGGACACCGAACACTGAAGCTTTCTTT
TRBJ1-5,NA,TRBV30,TRBD1,CAWSVGTGGGQPQHF,TGTGCCTGGAGTGTAGGGACAGGGGGCGGTCAGCCCCAGCATTTT
TRBJ2-1,NA,TRBV5-6,NA,CASSLAVNEQFF,TGTGCCAGCAGCTTGGCCGTCAATGAGCAGTTCTTC
TRBJ1-5,NA,TRBV9,NA,CASSVGIQENNQPQHF,TGTGCCAGCAGCGTCGGCATTCAGGAAAACAATCAGCCCCAGCATTTT
TRBJ2-2,NA,TRBV27,NA,CASSLTEPTGELFF,TGTGCCAGCAGTTTGACAGAGCCCACCGGGGAGCTGTTTTTT
TRBJ2-3,NA,TRBV10-3,TRBD1,CAIMPGPGQGFTDTQYF,TGTGCCATCATGCCTGGACCGGGACAGGGCTTCACAGATACGCAGTATTTT
TRBJ2-3,NA,TRBV7-3,TRBD1,CASSIQGAADTQYF,TGTGCCAGCAGCATTCAGGGGGCCGCTGATACGCAGTATTTT
TRBJ2-7,NA,TRBV11-1,NA,CASNSGGPSYEQYF,TGTGCCAGCAACTCCGGAGGGCCCTCCTACGAGCAGTACTTC
TRBJ1-2,NA,TRBV29-1,TRBD1,CSVQGAPSYGYTF,TGCAGCGTTCAGGGGGCGCCGAGCTATGGCTACACCTTC
TRBJ1-1,NA,TRBV12-5,NA,CASGLARSSGTEAFF,TGTGCTAGTGGTTTGGCGAGGAGCAGTGGCACTGAAGCTTTCTTT
TRBJ2-7,NA,TRBV7-8,NA,CASQRTGYEQYF,TGTGCCAGCCAAAGGACGGGGTACGAGCAGTACTTC
TRBJ2-3,NA,TRBV27,NA,CASRFAGQKLQYF,TGTGCCAGCAGGTTCGCGGGGCAGAAATTGCAGTATTTT
TRBJ1-2,NA,TRBV28,NA,CASSLRGIANYGYTF,TGTGCCAGCAGTTTACGAGGGATTGCCAACTATGGCTACACCTTC
TRBJ2-7,NA,TRBV6-8,NA,CASSYSNAFYEQYF,TGTGCCAGCAGTTACTCGAATGCTTTCTACGAGCAGTACTTC
TRBJ2-2,few,TRBV7-9,NA,CASSRIQGFPGELFF,TGTGCCAGCAGCCGTATACAGGGATTCCCCGGGGAGCTGTTTTTT
TRBJ2-1,NA,TRBV5-1,NA,CASSLDTGREQFF,TGCGCCAGCAGCTTGGATACAGGGCGTGAGCAGTTCTTC